These 28 T cell receptor beta chains came from one sample sequenced in a study of vaccination effects on CD4 cells after COVID-19. It was after nine to eleven days of culture that CD4+ T cells were isolated. All participants had two doses of either the BNT162b2 or mRNA-1273 vaccine. Repertoires were generated with immunoSEQ multiplex PCR, while TCRdb's copy carries only in-frame clones and drops some. The profile shows tens of thousands of clones, 74% of them singletons. The antigens for these receptors are not known. Sequences were derived from CD4+ T cells from PBMCs cultured without peptide, sampled after COVID-19 vaccination. Receptors were obtained from a human donor who received a COVID-19 vaccine.

The chain employs TRBV5-1 and TRBJ1-5; D possibly corresponds to TRBD1 (6 bases). V lost 3 bases, J lost 5 bases, and 24 bases lay in between. Germline V gives CDR1 SGHRS, CDR2 YFSETQ. The CDR3 extends over 18 amino acids. CDR3 residues: CASSSLQGHPLRDQPQHF. DNA of the CDR3: TGCGCCAGCAGCTCGCTCCAGGGGCATCCCCTTAGAGATCAGCCCCAGCATTTT. The whole variable domain, filled in from reference TRBV5-1 and TRBJ1-5, reads KAGVTQTPRYLIKTRGQQVTLSCSPISGHRSVSWYQQTPGQGLQFLFEYFSETQRNKGNFPGRFSGRQFSNSRSEMNVSTLELGDSALYLCASSSLQGHPLRDQPQHFGDGTRLSIL.

The V call is TRBV23-1, the J call TRBJ1-6; D may be TRBD1 (5 bases). TRBV23-1 carries the ORF label, with uncertain function. The CDR3 sequence is 23 residues long. V shed 2 bases and J shed 0 bases, with 29 bases lying between them. The CDR3 reads CASSQRGSPRARRLSSYNSPLHF. DNA of the CDR3: TGCGCCAGCAGTCAAAGGGGTTCCCCCCGGGCCCGTCGATTGAGCTCCTATAATTCACCCCTCCACTTT.

The V gene is TRBV27, the J gene TRBJ2-7; D is perhaps TRBD2 (5 bases). This CDR3 has 14 residues. The germline V gene encodes CDR1 MNHEY and CDR2 SMNVEV (reference sequence). Trimming stripped 5 bases from V and 1 base from J, with 12 bases between. CDR3 bases: TGTGCCAGCAGTCCCGTTCGGGGTTCCTACGAGCAGTACGTC. This codes for CASSPVRGSYEQYV.

Points on this clone: This CDR3 is also generated by other DNA sequences in the sample. The genes are TRBV28 and TRBJ2-2; TRBD1 might be the D (6 bases). Germline V lookup: CDR1 MDHEN, CDR2 SYDVKM. Trimming took 4 bases from V and 2 from J, leaving 11 bases between them. This CDR3 has 15 residues. For the CDR3, the DNA is TGTGCCAGCAGTTCGTCAGGGGCAAACACCGGGGAGCTGTTTTTT. Protein sequence: CASSSSGANTGELFF.

A single count supports this clone. This chain connects TRBV30 to TRBJ2-1; D is possibly TRBD1 or TRBD2 (7 bases each). The CDR3 totals 12 residues. Trimming removed 5 bases at V and 7 bases at J, with 12 bases between. Germline V lookup: CDR1 GTSNPN, CDR2 SVGIG (reference sequence). CDR3 nucleotides: TGTGCCTGGGGCCAGGGGGGGAATGAGCAGTTCTTC. As protein: CAWGQGGNEQFF.

The chain couples TRBV5-1 to TRBJ2-7; D may correspond to TRBD1 or TRBD2 (5 bases each). V was trimmed by 2 bases and J by 6 bases, leaving 15 bases between them. The CDR3 loop spans 14 amino acids. CDR1 is SGHRS and CDR2 is YFSETQ in the germline V gene. The CDR3 sequence is CASSLFWGSGEQYV. In DNA form, the CDR3 reads TGCGCCAGCAGCTTATTCTGGGGGTCAGGCGAGCAGTACGTC.

The CDR3 DNA sequence: TGCGCCAGCAGTTTAGGGAGAAGCACTGAAGCTTTCTTT. Translation gives CASSLGRSTEAFF. V usage is TRBV10-1 and J usage is TRBJ1-1; D not resolved. The CDR3 length is 13 residues. The V gene's germline CDR1 is WNHNN and CDR2 SYGVQD (reference sequence). V was shortened by 5 bases and J by 4 bases, with 11 bases between the two germline ends.

The chain couples TRBV9 to TRBJ1-4, with TRBD1 matching 8 bases. The CDR3 runs to 16 residues. Per the germline V gene, CDR1 is SGDLS and CDR2 is YYNGEE. Trimming took 3 bases from V and 6 from J; bases not matched to a gene: 10. The CDR3 protein is CASSANTGGPYEKLFF. In nucleotides, the CDR3 is TGTGCCAGCAGCGCAAATACAGGGGGGCCTTATGAAAAACTGTTTTTT.

The rearrangement joins TRBV4-2 to TRBJ1-1; D gene unclear. The CDR3 spans 15 residues. V was trimmed by 0 bases and J by 1 base, leaving 9 bases between them. Germline assignment: CDR1 LGHNA and CDR2 YNFKEQ. This CDR3 is CASSQETLGNTEAFF. CDR3 in DNA: TGTGCCAGCAGCCAAGAAACCTTAGGGAACACTGAAGCTTTCTTT.

V is TRBV9 and J is TRBJ2-5, with D perhaps TRBD2 (6 bases). Trimming removed 2 bases at V and 4 bases at J, with 18 bases between. Per the germline V gene, CDR1 is SGDLS and CDR2 is YYNGEE. The CDR3 is 16 amino acids. CDR3 protein: CASSVTGGGWAETQYF. CDR3 DNA: TGTGCCAGCAGCGTCACCGGAGGAGGGTGGGCAGAGACCCAGTACTTC.

The V and J genes are TRBV5-1 and TRBJ1-2; 7 bases agree with TRBD1. V lost 3 bases to trimming and J lost 1 base; unmatched junction nucleotides: 3. Germline loops: CDR1 SGHRS, CDR2 YFSETQ. This CDR3 comprises 14 residues. The CDR3 sequence is CASSWGQFNYGYTF. CDR3 in DNA: TGCGCCAGCAGCTGGGGACAGTTTAACTATGGCTACACCTTC.

The gene calls are TRBV19 and TRBJ2-3, with TRBD1 as a possible D gene (6 bases). Germline values: CDR1 LNHDA, CDR2 SQIVND (reference sequence). V was trimmed by 7 bases and J by 4 bases, leaving 18 bases between them. The CDR3 extends over 15 amino acids. Here the CDR3 reads CASTPRGIGADTQYF. DNA for the CDR3: TGTGCCAGTACCCCAAGGGGGATCGGCGCAGATACGCAGTATTTT.

This clone was seen a handful of times. The chain combines TRBV23-1 with TRBJ2-7, with 11 bases aligning to TRBD1. TRBV23-1 is marked as an open reading frame, function uncertain. V was pared by 4 bases and J by 6 bases, with 11 bases of the junction left unmatched. The CDR3 length is 16 residues. The CDR3 protein is CASSPRDRGKTIEQYV. The CDR3 DNA sequence: TGCGCCAGCAGTCCGAGGGACAGGGGGAAAACTATCGAGCAGTACGTC.

This chain links TRBV6-6 with TRBJ1-5; weak D call: TRBD1 (6 bases). The CDR3 extends over 17 amino acids. The V end lost 5 bases, the J end lost 0 bases, and 17 bases lay between the germline ends. Germline CDR1 is MNHNY and CDR2 is SVGAGI (reference sequence). The CDR3 nucleotides are TGTGCCAGCAGTCGGACTCAATCGACAGGTAGCAATCAGCCCCAGCATTTT. This encodes CASSRTQSTGSNQPQHF.

This chain connects TRBV19 to TRBJ1-5; 8 bases match TRBD1. J lost 4 bases, V lost 7 bases, and 9 bases had no gene match. Germline assignment: CDR1 LNHDA and CDR2 SQIVND (reference sequence). This CDR3 has 15 residues. The CDR3 DNA reads as TGTGCCAGTAAAGGGGACAGGTACCCTAATCAGCCCCAGCATTTT. It specifies CASKGDRYPNQPQHF.

This clone was counted a single time. The chain recombines TRBV6-5 with TRBJ1-3, with D maybe TRBD1 (6 bases). The CDR3 is 15 residues long. The V end was cut by 5 bases, the J end by 0 bases, with 11 bases between. The germline V gene encodes CDR1 MNHEY and CDR2 SVGAGI. The CDR3 DNA is TGTGCCAGCAGTAGGACAGCCAGCTCTGGAAACACCATATATTTT. It specifies CASSRTASSGNTIYF.

This clone has a handful of counts. The chain carries TRBV6-6 and TRBJ1-2; TRBD1 matches at 8 bases. This CDR3 comprises 15 residues. Germline CDR1 MNHNY, CDR2 SVGAGI (reference sequence). V dropped 0 bases and J dropped 4; count of bases not matched to a gene: 4. The DNA of the CDR3 is TGTGCCAGCAGTTACTCAGCGACAGGGGCCTATGGCTACACCTTC. It specifies CASSYSATGAYGYTF.

The rearrangement links TRBV18 to TRBJ1-2; TRBD1 might be the D (6 bases). Germline CDR1 KGHSH, CDR2 LQKENI. Trimming cost V 3 bases and J 1 base, with 6 bases left between them. The CDR3 consists of 13 residues. The DNA of the CDR3 is TGTGCCAGCTCACCGGACAGTAACTATGGCTACACCTTC. Protein: CASSPDSNYGYTF. The full variable domain, rest sourced from reference TRBV18 and TRBJ1-2, is NAGVMQNPRHLVRRRGQEARLRCSPMKGHSHVYWYRQLPEEGLKFMVYLQKENIIDESGMPKERFSAEFPKEGPSILRIQQVVRGDSAAYFCASSPDSNYGYTFGSGTRLTVV.

This clone was seen only once. J is TRBJ1-5 and V is TRBV6-1, with TRBD1 identical over 9 bases. Germline loops: CDR1 MNHNS, CDR2 SASEGT. The CDR3 contains 16 residues. V trimming: 1 base; J trimming: 2 bases; junction bases outside the gene matches: 3. CDR3 sequence (DNA): TGTGCCAGCAGTGAAGTGGACAGGGGTCGCAATCAGCCCCAGCATTTT. Protein: CASSEVDRGRNQPQHF.

This clone has only one observation. The chain recombines TRBV7-2 with TRBJ2-1, with TRBD1 identical over 7 bases. The CDR3 consists of 19 residues. In germline, CDR1 is SGHTA, CDR2 FQGNSA. Unmatched junction bases numbered 16, after V lost 0 bases and J lost 5 bases. CDR3 sequence reads: CASSLAGLTGQIGNNEQFF. The DNA for the CDR3 is TGTGCCAGCAGCTTAGCGGGGCTGACAGGGCAGATCGGGAACAATGAGCAGTTCTTC. The full variable domain, with the rest looked up from reference TRBV7-2 and TRBJ2-1, is GAGVSQSPSNKVTEKGKDVELRCDPISGHTALYWYRQSLGQGLEFLIYFQGNSAPDKSGLPSDRFSAERTGGSVSTLTIQRTQQEDSAVYLCASSLAGLTGQIGNNEQFFGPGTRLTVL.

This clone showed up just a few times. The chain has TRBV10-2 and TRBJ1-3, with 9 bases fitting TRBD1. Germline lookup yields CDR1 WSHSY and CDR2 SAAADI. The CDR3 contains 14 residues. Trimming removed 6 bases from V and 2 bases from J; junction bases left unmatched: 2. Written as DNA, the CDR3 is TGCGCCAGCAGACAGGGGGCAGCTGGAAACACCATATATTTT. Amino acid sequence: CASRQGAAGNTIYF.

The chain links TRBV6-5 to TRBJ1-2; TRBD1 aligns across 8 bases. The V gene end was trimmed by 9 bases and the J gene end by 3 bases; junction bases not matched to a gene: 3. CDR1 is MNHEY and CDR2 is SVGAGI in the germline V gene. The CDR3 consists of 12 residues. CDR3 bases: TGTGCCAGTCAACAGGGGGACTATGGCTACACCTTC. This encodes CASQQGDYGYTF.

The rearrangement links TRBV2 to TRBJ2-4, with D perhaps TRBD1 or TRBD2 (5 bases each). V gave up 5 bases and J gave up 8 bases, with 16 bases separating them. The CDR3 loop spans 14 amino acids. Germline V gene lookup returns CDR1 SNHLY and CDR2 FYNNEI. DNA of the CDR3: TGTGCCAGCAGTCGGGACCGAGGGGAAGACATTCAGTACTTC. This gives the protein CASSRDRGEDIQYF. The whole variable domain, remainder taken from reference TRBV2 and TRBJ2-4, is EPEVTQTPSHQVTQMGQEVILRCVPISNHLYFYWYRQILGQKVEFLVSFYNNEISEKSEIFDDQFSVERPDGSNFTLKIRSTKLEDSAMYFCASSRDRGEDIQYFGAGTRLSVL.

The V call is TRBV9, the J call TRBJ1-5; 8 bases line up with TRBD1. The J segment lost 0 bases and the V segment lost 4 bases, leaving 3 bases of the junction unmatched. Germline values: CDR1 SGDLS, CDR2 YYNGEE. CDR3 size: 15 residues. The CDR3 bases are TGTGCCAGCAGCTCGACAGGGGATAGCAATCAGCCCCAGCATTTT. It translates to CASSSTGDSNQPQHF.

This chain links TRBV18 with TRBJ1-1; D perhaps matches TRBD1 (5 bases). Germline V gene data show CDR1 as KGHSH and CDR2 as LQKENI. With 2 bases removed from V and 2 bases from J, the gap between germline ends came to 12 bases. This CDR3 region has 15 residues. CDR3 loop: CASSPGQGGNTEAFF. The CDR3 DNA reads TGTGCCAGCTCACCAGGGCAGGGCGGTAACACTGAAGCTTTCTTT. Filled out from reference TRBV18 and TRBJ1-1, the complete variable domain reads NAGVMQNPRHLVRRRGQEARLRCSPMKGHSHVYWYRQLPEEGLKFMVYLQKENIIDESGMPKERFSAEFPKEGPSILRIQQVVRGDSAAYFCASSPGQGGNTEAFFGQGTRLTVV.

The chain recombines TRBV27 with TRBJ2-7, with D maybe TRBD1 (6 bases). The CDR3 has 13 amino acids. Per the germline V gene, CDR1 is MNHEY and CDR2 is SMNVEV (reference sequence). Trimming stripped 6 bases from V and 6 bases from J, with 15 bases between. DNA of the CDR3: TGTGCCAGCAGATTTACAGGGTCTTCCGAGCAGTACGTC. Its translation is CASRFTGSSEQYV.

This clone was observed a single time. This CDR3 is CASSPPGSSYNEQFF. The CDR3 nucleotides are TGTGCCAGCTCACCCCCGGGGAGCTCCTACAATGAGCAGTTCTTC. The chain links TRBV18 to TRBJ2-1; a possible D gene is TRBD2 (5 bases). V lost 3 bases, J lost 0 bases, and 9 bases lay in between. Germline assignment: CDR1 KGHSH and CDR2 LQKENI. CDR3 length: 15 residues.

The chain couples TRBV19 to TRBJ1-4; D uncertain. Trimming took off 3 bases at V and 7 bases at J, with 3 bases between the two ends. The CDR3 is 11 amino acids. Germline V gene data show CDR1 as LNHDA and CDR2 as SQIVND (reference sequence). The CDR3 here is CASSIGEKLFF. In DNA, the CDR3 is TGTGCCAGTAGTATCGGTGAAAAACTGTTTTTT.